This paragraph covers one T cell receptor (beta chain) sequence. The antigen remains undetermined. The PCR had 60 Vbeta and 13 Jbeta primers. Profiled with immunoSEQ multiplex PCR; TCRdb holds only in-frame clones, not every one. The profile covers about 89,000 clones, with around 77% appearing a single time and 3.7% taken by the ten largest. The data derive from a study of cytomegalovirus exposure and HLA in healthy donors. Overall study results and limits: TCR beta sequences numbering about 17,000 were associated with HLA alleles at 0.05 false discovery rate in a later analysis.

Trimming removed 3 bases at V and 8 bases at J, with 8 bases between. The length of the CDR3 is 12 residues. CDR1 and CDR2 from the germline V gene are LGHNA and YNFKEQ. The chain joins TRBV4-2 to TRBJ1-3; possibly TRBD1 for D (6 bases). The source of this sequence is a man younger than 40 in good health and CMV-seronegative. Source material: PBMCs. This CDR3 reads CASSQRQDTIYF. CDR3 nucleotides: TGTGCCAGCAGCCAGAGACAGGACACCATATATTTT.